This T cell receptor beta chain is drawn from a study of T cells in Graves' hyperthyroidism and ophthalmopathy. Study-level points and caveats: The model's output predicted ophthalmopathy at a median of about 6.5 months prior to onset. Stable hyperthyroidism and ophthalmopathy were separated using 13 V-J signatures. In the blood, most expanded thyroid clonotypes above 0.001 appeared as well.

The CDR3 covers 15 residues. Germline CDR1 MDHEN, CDR2 SYDVKM. Losses at the gene ends were 7 bases for V and 3 bases for J; bases not matched to a gene: 4. For Graves' hyperthyroidism to be stable, ophthalmopathy could not progress within 18 months. Amplification of TCR beta CDR3 regions used RNA as the template. The HTBI primer set was used in a first-round RT-PCR of the TCR CDR3. MiXCR was run by TCRdb on the multiplex PCR reads, yielding one entry per CDR3 protein. The data show some 770,000 distinct CDR3 sequences, about 15% seen once. This clonotype was counted at least ten times. What it binds is not known.

The chain recombines TRBV28 with TRBJ2-7; 15 bases fit TRBD2. Sequenced: blood. The source is a man aged 18 to 30 with Graves' hyperthyroidism. As DNA, the CDR3 is TGTGCCAGCACTCCGGGACTAGCGGGAGGCTACGAGCAGTACTTC. Amino acids: CASTPGLAGGYEQYF.